This TCR beta chain was recorded in a study of blood T cell repertoires in COVID-19. The overall study: Acute and convalescent COVID-19 samples came from the United States, Italy and Spain. T cells, B-cell-depleted T cells, or PBMCs supplied cDNA or gDNA.

CDR1 is LNHDA, CDR2 SQIVND, per germline (reference sequence). The V gene lost 3 bases and the J gene lost 11 bases, with 14 bases spanning the gap. This CDR3 has 13 residues. How the authors handled the data: The assay estimated nucleated cells by amplifying reference gene primers. Data came from immunoSEQ multiplex PCR; TCRdb stores just in-frame clones and leaves some out. V, J and clone size were drawn from that table, and D and trimming were deduced from the DNA. The table includes fewer than 350,000 clones, around 81% detected once. Sequencing used peripheral blood. The receptor comes from a woman aged 55-70 years with active or convalescent COVID-19. The chain employs TRBV19 and TRBJ1-5, with a weak D call TRBD1 (6 bases). The CDR3 spells CASSISGAVTQHF. CDR3 coding DNA: TGTGCCAGTAGTATTTCAGGGGCAGTGACCCAGCATTTT.